This T cell receptor (beta chain) was recorded in a study of shared clonotypes between healthy human individuals. The study, taken as a whole, reports: Several donors shared around 5.1% of their naive CD4 clonotypes.

Some clones are missing from TCRdb's copy, which holds only in-frame ones; the method was immunoSEQ multiplex PCR. The sample lists some 600,000 clones, around 96% occurring once. The V end lost 3 bases, the J end lost 6 bases, and 23 bases lay between the germline ends. Germline V gives CDR1 SNHLY, CDR2 FYNNEI. The CDR3 is 17 amino acids. Naive CD8 cells, CD45RO-negative and positively selected for CCR7, excluded terminally differentiated effector memory CD45RA+ cells. This clone came up a few times. Its target is unknown. The genes are TRBV2 and TRBJ1-1; a possible D gene is TRBD1 (5 bases). This sequence originates from a woman in her thirties in good health. The sample consisted of naive CD8+ T cells sorted from blood. CDR3 sequence reads: CASSEMVRDPLPSEAFF. DNA for the CDR3: TGTGCCAGCAGTGAGATGGTCCGGGACCCACTTCCCTCTGAAGCTTTCTTT.